This T cell receptor beta chain came from a study of cytomegalovirus exposure and HLA in healthy donors. The primer mix had 60 Vbeta and 13 Jbeta primers. Sequenced by immunoSEQ multiplex PCR; TCRdb stores in-frame clones only, minus some. The sample has 50,000 or so clones, less than 70% seen once; the top ten hold 12%. Study-wide findings and caveats: Within the data, a cluster of highly shared sequence variants was likely a sequencing artifact. The authors later found HLA-associated TCR beta chains more clonally expanded than equally common others.

This CDR3 is built from 14 residues. Germline V gives CDR1 MNHEY, CDR2 SVGAGI. Trimming cost V 7 bases and J 8 bases; bases outside gene matches: 9. As regards this clone: Its specificity is not known.

Input material: PBMCs. The sequence was collected from a human donor in good health. The chain recombines TRBV6-5 with TRBJ1-2; 11 bases map to TRBD1. CDR3 in DNA: TGTGCCAGCACCAACTCGGGACAGGGGGGCGGCTACACCTTC. Encoded protein: CASTNSGQGGGYTF.